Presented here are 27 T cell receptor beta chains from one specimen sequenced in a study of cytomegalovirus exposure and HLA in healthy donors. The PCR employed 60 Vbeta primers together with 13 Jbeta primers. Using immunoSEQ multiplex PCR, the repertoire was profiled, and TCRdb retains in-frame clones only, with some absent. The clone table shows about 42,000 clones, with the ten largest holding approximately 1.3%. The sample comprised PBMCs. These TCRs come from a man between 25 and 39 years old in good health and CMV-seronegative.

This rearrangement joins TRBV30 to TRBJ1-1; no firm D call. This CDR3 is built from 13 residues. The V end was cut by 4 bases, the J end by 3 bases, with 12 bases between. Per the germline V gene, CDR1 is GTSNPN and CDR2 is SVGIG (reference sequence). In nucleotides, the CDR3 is TGTGCCTGGATGCTAAAGATTGACACTGAAGCTTTCTTT. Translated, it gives CAWMLKIDTEAFF.

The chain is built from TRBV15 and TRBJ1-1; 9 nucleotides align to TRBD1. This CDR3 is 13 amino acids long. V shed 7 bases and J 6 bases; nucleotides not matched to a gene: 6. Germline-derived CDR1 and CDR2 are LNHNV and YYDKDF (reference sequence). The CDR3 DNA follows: TGTGCCACCACCCCGGGACAGGGCTCTGAAGCTTTCTTT. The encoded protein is CATTPGQGSEAFF.

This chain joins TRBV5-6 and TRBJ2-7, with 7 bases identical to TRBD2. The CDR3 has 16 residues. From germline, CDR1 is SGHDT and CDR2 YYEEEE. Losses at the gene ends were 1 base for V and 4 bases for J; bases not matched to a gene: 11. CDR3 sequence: CASSLSLRGSHYEQYF. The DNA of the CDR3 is TGTGCCAGCAGCTTGTCCCTCCGCGGGAGTCATTACGAGCAGTACTTC.

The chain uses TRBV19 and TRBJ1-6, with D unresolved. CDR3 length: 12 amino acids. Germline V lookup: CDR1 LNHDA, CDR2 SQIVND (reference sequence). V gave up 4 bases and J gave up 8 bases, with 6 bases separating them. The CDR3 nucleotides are TGTGCCAGTAGTAACCCGGATTCACCCCTCCACTTT. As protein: CASSNPDSPLHF.

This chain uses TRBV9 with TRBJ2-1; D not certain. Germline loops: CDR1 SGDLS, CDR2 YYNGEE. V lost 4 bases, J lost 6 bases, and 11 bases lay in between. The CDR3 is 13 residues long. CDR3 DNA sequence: TGTGCCAGCAGCACAGCCCCCAGCAATGAGCAGTTCTTC. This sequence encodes CASSTAPSNEQFF.

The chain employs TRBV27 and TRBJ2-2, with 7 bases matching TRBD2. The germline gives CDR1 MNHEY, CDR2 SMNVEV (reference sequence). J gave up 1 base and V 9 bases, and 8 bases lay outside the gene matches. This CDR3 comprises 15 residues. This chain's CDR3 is CASLGLVGNTGELFF. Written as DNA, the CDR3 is TGTGCCAGTTTAGGACTAGTGGGGAACACCGGGGAGCTGTTTTTT.

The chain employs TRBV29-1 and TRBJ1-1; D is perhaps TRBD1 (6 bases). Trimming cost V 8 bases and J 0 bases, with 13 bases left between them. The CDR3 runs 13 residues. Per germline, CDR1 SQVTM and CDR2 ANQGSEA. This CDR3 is CSSAGAMNTEAFF. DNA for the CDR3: TGCAGCTCTGCGGGGGCCATGAACACTGAAGCTTTCTTT.

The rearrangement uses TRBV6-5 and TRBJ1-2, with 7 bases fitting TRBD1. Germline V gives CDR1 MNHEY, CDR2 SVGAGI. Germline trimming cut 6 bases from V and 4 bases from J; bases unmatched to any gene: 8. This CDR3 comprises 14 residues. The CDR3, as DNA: TGTGCCAGCAGACCAGTAGGGGGCGGCTATGGCTACACCTTC. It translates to CASRPVGGGYGYTF.

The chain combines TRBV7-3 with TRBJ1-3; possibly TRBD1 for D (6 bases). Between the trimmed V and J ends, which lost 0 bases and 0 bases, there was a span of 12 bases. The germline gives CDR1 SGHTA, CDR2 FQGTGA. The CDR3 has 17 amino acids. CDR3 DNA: TGTGCCAGCAGCTTAACTGGGAAACAGGGCTCTGGAAACACCATATATTTT. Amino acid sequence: CASSLTGKQGSGNTIYF.

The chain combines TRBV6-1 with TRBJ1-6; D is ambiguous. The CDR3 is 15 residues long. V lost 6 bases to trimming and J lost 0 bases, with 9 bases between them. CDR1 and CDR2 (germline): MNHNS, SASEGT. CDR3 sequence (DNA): TGTGCCAGCAGACAGTTAAGCTCCTATAATTCACCCCTCCACTTT. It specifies CASRQLSSYNSPLHF.

The CDR3 is CAWLTAARSCFF. The CDR3 DNA reads as TGTGCCTGGTTAACAGCGGCCCGGTCATGCTTTTTT. The V call is TRBV30, the J call TRBJ2-2, with TRBD2 as a possible D gene (5 bases). This CDR3 spans 12 amino acids. Germline V CDR1 and CDR2: GTSNPN, SVGIG (reference sequence). With 5 bases removed from V and 17 bases from J, the gap between germline ends came to 21 bases.

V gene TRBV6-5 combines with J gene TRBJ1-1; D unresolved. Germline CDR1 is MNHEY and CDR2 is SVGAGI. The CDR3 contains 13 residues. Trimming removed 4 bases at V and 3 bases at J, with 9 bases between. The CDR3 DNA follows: TGTGCCAGCAGTTTAACAGTCGACACTGAAGCTTTCTTT. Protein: CASSLTVDTEAFF.

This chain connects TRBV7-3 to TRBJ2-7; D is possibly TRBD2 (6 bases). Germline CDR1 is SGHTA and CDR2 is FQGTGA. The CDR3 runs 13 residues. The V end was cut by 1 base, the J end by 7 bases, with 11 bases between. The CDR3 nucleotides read TGTGCCAGCAGCTTAATAACCGGGGGAGAGCAGTACTTC. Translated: CASSLITGGEQYF.

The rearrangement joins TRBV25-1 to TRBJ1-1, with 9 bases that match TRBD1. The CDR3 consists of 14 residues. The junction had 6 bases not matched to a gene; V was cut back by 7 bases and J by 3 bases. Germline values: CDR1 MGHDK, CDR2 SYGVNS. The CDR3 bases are TGTGCCAGCACCCAGACAGGGGGAGACACTGAAGCTTTCTTT. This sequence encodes CASTQTGGDTEAFF.

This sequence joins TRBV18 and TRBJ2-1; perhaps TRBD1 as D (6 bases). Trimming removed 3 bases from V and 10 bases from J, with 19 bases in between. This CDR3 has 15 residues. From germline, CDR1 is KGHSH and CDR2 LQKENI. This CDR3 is CASSPYRDTRPEQFF. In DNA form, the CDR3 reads TGTGCCAGCTCACCCTACCGGGACACAAGACCCGAGCAGTTCTTC.

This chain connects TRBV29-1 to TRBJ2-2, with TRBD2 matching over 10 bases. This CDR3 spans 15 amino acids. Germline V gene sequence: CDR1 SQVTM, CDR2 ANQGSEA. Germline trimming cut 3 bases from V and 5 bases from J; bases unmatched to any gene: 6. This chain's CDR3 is CSVEASGSETGELFF. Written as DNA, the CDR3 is TGCAGCGTTGAGGCTAGCGGGAGCGAGACCGGGGAGCTGTTTTTT.

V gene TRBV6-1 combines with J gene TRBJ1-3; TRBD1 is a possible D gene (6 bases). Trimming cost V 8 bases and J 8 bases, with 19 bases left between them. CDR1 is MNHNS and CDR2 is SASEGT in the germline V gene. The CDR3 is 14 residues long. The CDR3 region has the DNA TGTGCCAGCGGAAGGGCAGGGGAAGCACACACCATATATTTT. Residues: CASGRAGEAHTIYF.

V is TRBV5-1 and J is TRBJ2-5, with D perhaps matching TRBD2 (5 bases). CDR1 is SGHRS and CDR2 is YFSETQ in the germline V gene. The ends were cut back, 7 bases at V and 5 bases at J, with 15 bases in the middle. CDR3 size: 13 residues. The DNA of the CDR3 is TGCGCCAGCTCCGGGGTAAGAAGGGAGACCCAGTACTTC. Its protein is CASSGVRRETQYF. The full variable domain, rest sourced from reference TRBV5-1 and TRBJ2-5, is KAGVTQTPRYLIKTRGQQVTLSCSPISGHRSVSWYQQTPGQGLQFLFEYFSETQRNKGNFPGRFSGRQFSNSRSEMNVSTLELGDSALYLCASSGVRRETQYFGPGTRLLVL.

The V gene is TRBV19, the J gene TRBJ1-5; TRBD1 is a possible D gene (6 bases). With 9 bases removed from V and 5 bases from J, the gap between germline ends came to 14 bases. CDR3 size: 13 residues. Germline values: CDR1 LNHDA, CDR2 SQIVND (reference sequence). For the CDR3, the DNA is TGTGCCAGCGAATCGACAGGAGATCAGCCCCAGCATTTT. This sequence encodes CASESTGDQPQHF.

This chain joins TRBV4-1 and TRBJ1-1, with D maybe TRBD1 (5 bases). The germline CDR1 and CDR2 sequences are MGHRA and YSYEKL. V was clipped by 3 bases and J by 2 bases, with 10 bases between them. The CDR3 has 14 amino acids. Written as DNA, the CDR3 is TGCGCCAGCAGCCAGGCTCAGGGTAACACTGAAGCTTTCTTT. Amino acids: CASSQAQGNTEAFF.

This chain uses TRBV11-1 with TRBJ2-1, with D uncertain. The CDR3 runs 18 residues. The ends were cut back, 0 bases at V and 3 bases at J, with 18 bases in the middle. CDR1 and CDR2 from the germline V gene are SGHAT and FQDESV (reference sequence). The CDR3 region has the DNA TGTGCCAGCAGCTTAGCGCTATCTACCGGTGCCATCTACAATGAGCAGTTCTTC. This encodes CASSLALSTGAIYNEQFF.

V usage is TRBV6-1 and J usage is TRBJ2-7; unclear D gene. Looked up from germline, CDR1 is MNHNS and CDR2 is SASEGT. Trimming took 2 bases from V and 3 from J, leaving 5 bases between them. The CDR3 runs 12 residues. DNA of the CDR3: TGTGCCAGCAGTGAAACAGTCTACGAGCAGTACTTC. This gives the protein CASSETVYEQYF.

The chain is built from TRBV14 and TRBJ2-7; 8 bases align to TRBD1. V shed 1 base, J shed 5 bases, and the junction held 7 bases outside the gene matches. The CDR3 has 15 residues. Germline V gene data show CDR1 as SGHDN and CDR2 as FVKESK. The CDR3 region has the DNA TGTGCCAGCAGCCAAGGCGACAGGGGTGGCGACGAGCAGTACTTC. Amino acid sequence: CASSQGDRGGDEQYF. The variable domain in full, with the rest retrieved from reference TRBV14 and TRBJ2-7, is EAGVTQFPSHSVIEKGQTVTLRCDPISGHDNLYWYRRVMGKEIKFLLHFVKESKQDESGMPNNRFLAERTGGTYSTLKVQPAELEDSGVYFCASSQGDRGGDEQYFGPGTRLTVT.

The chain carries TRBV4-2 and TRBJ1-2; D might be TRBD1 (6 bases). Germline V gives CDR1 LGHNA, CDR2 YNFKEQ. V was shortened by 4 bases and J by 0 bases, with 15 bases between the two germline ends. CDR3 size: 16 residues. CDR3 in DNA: TGTGCCAGCAGCCCCGCGGGCGGGGGCACTAACTATGGCTACACCTTC. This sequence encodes CASSPAGGGTNYGYTF.

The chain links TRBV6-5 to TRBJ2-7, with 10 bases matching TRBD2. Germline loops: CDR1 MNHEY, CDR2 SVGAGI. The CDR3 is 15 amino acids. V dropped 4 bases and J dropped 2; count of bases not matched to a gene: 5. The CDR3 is CASSLTAGGPYEQYF. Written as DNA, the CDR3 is TGTGCCAGCAGTTTGACAGCGGGAGGGCCCTACGAGCAGTACTTC.

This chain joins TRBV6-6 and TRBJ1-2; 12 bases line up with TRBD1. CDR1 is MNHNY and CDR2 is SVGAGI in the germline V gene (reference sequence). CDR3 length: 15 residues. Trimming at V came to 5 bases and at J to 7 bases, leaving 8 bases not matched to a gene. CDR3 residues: CASSQGTGGVSGYTF. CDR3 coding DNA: TGTGCCAGCAGTCAAGGGACAGGGGGCGTCTCTGGCTACACCTTC.

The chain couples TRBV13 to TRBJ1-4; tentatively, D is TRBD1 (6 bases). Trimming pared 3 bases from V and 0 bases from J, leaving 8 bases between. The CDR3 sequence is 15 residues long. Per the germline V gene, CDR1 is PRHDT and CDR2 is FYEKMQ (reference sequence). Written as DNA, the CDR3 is TGTGCCAGCAGCTTTAGACAGGCAACTAATGAAAAACTGTTTTTT. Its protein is CASSFRQATNEKLFF.